The rows below give T cell receptor beta chains drawn from one sample of a study of shared clonotypes between healthy human individuals. Data came from immunoSEQ multiplex PCR; TCRdb stores just in-frame clones and leaves some out. The sample holds about 580,000 clones, roughly 98% seen once. The sequenced sample consisted of naive CD8+ T cells sorted from blood. The receptors derive from a man aged 25-40 years in good health. The CDR3 runs from the conserved cysteine through the conserved F or W. Fields, in order: D gene, V gene, clone size, J gene, CDR3 protein, CDR3 DNA. D genes are given only for firm matches. A clone size is listed for some rows: how often the clone was seen (once, few, many), or a class if it is expanded.

>-|TRBV2|-|TRBJ2-3
CASSGEVKGAISTDTQYF
TGTGCCAGCAGTGGGGAGGTGAAGGGGGCAATTAGCACAGATACGCAGTATTTT
>TRBD2|TRBV19|few|TRBJ2-1
CASSKGLAGDGSYNEQFF
TGTGCCAGCAGCAAGGGACTAGCGGGAGATGGTTCCTACAATGAGCAGTTCTTC
>-|TRBV29-1|-|TRBJ2-1
CSVEFQFGNEQFF
TGCAGCGTTGAGTTCCAGTTTGGCAATGAGCAGTTCTTC
>-|TRBV30|-|TRBJ2-7
CAWSEVGVDEQYF
TGTGCCTGGAGTGAGGTCGGGGTTGACGAGCAGTACTTC
>-|TRBV28|-|TRBJ1-5
CASSLGGQPQHF
TGTGCCAGCAGTTTAGGGGGTCAGCCCCAGCATTTT
>-|TRBV4-1|once|TRBJ2-2
CASSSPAGELFF
TGCGCCAGCAGCTCGCCGGCTGGGGAGCTGTTTTTT
>TRBD2|TRBV29-1|once|TRBJ2-1
CSVGLADYNEQFF
TGCAGCGTTGGCCTAGCGGACTACAATGAGCAGTTCTTC
>-|TRBV7-9|-|TRBJ1-1
CASSLGVGDTEAFF
TGTGCCAGCAGCTTAGGGGTAGGGGACACTGAAGCTTTCTTT
>TRBD1|TRBV5-4|-|TRBJ2-3
CASSYWTGGTDTQYF
TGTGCCAGCAGCTACTGGACAGGGGGCACAGATACGCAGTATTTT
>TRBD2|TRBV25-1|-|TRBJ2-1
CASSGSGRAYNEQFF
TGTGCCAGCAGTGGTAGCGGGAGGGCCTACAATGAGCAGTTCTTC
>-|TRBV6-1|-|TRBJ2-7
CASRGTPIFEQYF
TGTGCCAGCAGGGGGACGCCGATTTTCGAGCAGTACTTC
>-|TRBV28|-|TRBJ1-5
CASSLWREGLSNQPQHF
TGTGCCAGCAGTTTATGGCGTGAGGGACTTAGCAATCAGCCCCAGCATTTT
>TRBD2|TRBV11-2|-|TRBJ2-7
CASSLLAGGAYEQYF
TGTGCCAGCAGCCTCCTAGCGGGAGGGGCCTACGAGCAGTACTTC
>TRBD2|TRBV11-3|-|TRBJ2-2
CASSPIASEREGLGGELFF
TGTGCCAGCAGCCCCATAGCCTCCGAGCGGGAGGGCCTTGGCGGGGAGCTGTTTTTT
>TRBD2|TRBV28|-|TRBJ2-1
CASSLGPFTSGRAAEQFF
TGTGCCAGCAGTTTAGGCCCTTTCACTAGCGGGAGGGCGGCTGAGCAGTTCTTC
>TRBD2|TRBV11-2|-|TRBJ2-1
CASSLLTVGAGENYNEQFF
TGTGCCAGCAGCTTATTGACGGTAGGGGCGGGAGAGAATTACAATGAGCAGTTCTTC
>TRBD2|TRBV4-1|-|TRBJ2-1
CASSQVGGDLYNEQFF
TGCGCCAGCAGCCAAGTCGGGGGGGATCTTTACAATGAGCAGTTCTTC
>TRBD1|TRBV5-1|-|TRBJ2-7
CASSFRTGVGYEQYF
TGCGCCAGCAGCTTCAGGACAGGGGTGGGTTACGAGCAGTACTTC
>-|TRBV28|few|TRBJ2-7
CASSLDDLYEQYF
TGTGCCAGCAGTTTAGACGACCTCTACGAGCAGTACTTC
>-|TRBV7-9|-|TRBJ1-5
CASSLGGANQPQHF
TGTGCCAGCAGCTTGGGGGGGGCGAATCAGCCCCAGCATTTT
>-|TRBV5-4|-|TRBJ2-2
CASSQDREGSGELFF
TGTGCCAGCAGCCAGGACAGGGAGGGCTCCGGGGAGCTGTTTTTT
>TRBD2|TRBV10-2|-|TRBJ2-3
CATGFAGGADTQYF
TGCGCCACTGGGTTCGCGGGAGGTGCAGATACGCAGTATTTT
>-|TRBV27|-|TRBJ2-1
CASSLVGAGNEQFF
TGTGCCAGCAGTCTCGTGGGGGCTGGAAATGAGCAGTTCTTC